Below, 22 T cell receptor beta chains from the same sample are listed, as sequenced in a study of shared clonotypes between healthy human individuals. Here immunoSEQ multiplex PCR was the method, and the copy in TCRdb shows in-frame clones only, minus some. This sample has about half a million clones, with over 70% found just once. Input material: PBMCs. These receptors all stem from a woman in her thirties or forties in good health. Some clones in this sample may be carry-over from other donors' samples.

This rearrangement joins TRBV7-9 to TRBJ2-7; a possible D gene is TRBD1 (5 bases). This CDR3 is built from 14 residues. Trimming took off 2 bases at V and 3 bases at J, with 11 bases between the two ends. Germline values: CDR1 SEHNR, CDR2 FQNEAQ (reference sequence). CDR3 sequence: CASSLWQGNYEQYF. The CDR3 bases are TGTGCCAGCAGCTTATGGCAGGGTAACTACGAGCAGTACTTC.

The V call is TRBV7-2, the J call TRBJ1-1; no reliable D call. The ends were cut back, 5 bases at V and 1 base at J, with 8 bases in the middle. CDR1 and CDR2 (germline): SGHTA, FQGNSA. The CDR3 has 13 residues. CDR3 nucleotides: TGTGCCAGCAGCCCGCAACCGAACACTGAAGCTTTCTTT. Translation: CASSPQPNTEAFF.

This clone was detected only a few times. The chain links TRBV15 to TRBJ1-4, with a possible D match to TRBD1 (5 bases). V lost 0 bases to trimming and J lost 7 bases, with 12 bases between them. This CDR3 spans 15 amino acids. Germline lookup yields CDR1 LNHNV and CDR2 YYDKDF (reference sequence). CDR3 protein: CATSRDFQGGEKLFF. CDR3 nucleotide sequence: TGTGCCACCAGCAGAGATTTTCAGGGCGGTGAAAAACTGTTTTTT.

A remark on this clone: A far larger clone differs by one base, so this is likely a read error. The V call is TRBV19, the J call TRBJ1-2, with TRBD1 as a possible D gene (6 bases). V lost 4 bases to trimming and J lost 4 bases, with 16 bases between them. Germline loops: CDR1 LNHDA, CDR2 SQIVND (reference sequence). The CDR3 consists of 15 residues. In nucleotides, the CDR3 is TGTGCCAGTAGTACACAAGGGGGAAAGGGCTATGGCTACACCTTC. Translated: CASSTQGGKGYGYTF.

To note about this clone: With a far larger clone one base away, a read error is the likely cause. This specimen includes other DNA sequences encoding the same CDR3. This chain joins TRBV4-3 and TRBJ1-3; unclear D gene. With 3 bases removed from V and 4 bases from J, the gap between germline ends came to 13 bases. Germline V gene sequence: CDR1 LGHNA, CDR2 YSLEER. There are 15 residues in the CDR3. CDR3 coding DNA: TGCGCCAGCAGCCAGACCTATAGCTCCGGAAACACCATATATTTT. Its protein is CASSQTYSSGNTIYF.

V gene TRBV4-1 combines with J gene TRBJ2-7; no firm D call. The CDR3 runs to 15 residues. V was cut by 0 bases and J by 0 bases, with 9 bases left in between. CDR1 is MGHRA, CDR2 YSYEKL, per germline. The CDR3 here is CASSQEFRSSYEQYF. CDR3 bases: TGCGCCAGCAGCCAAGAGTTTAGAAGCTCCTACGAGCAGTACTTC.

The V gene is TRBV19, the J gene TRBJ2-1, with 7 bases that match TRBD2. This CDR3 is built from 14 residues. Unmatched junction bases numbered 6, after V lost 7 bases and J lost 3 bases. Per the germline V gene, CDR1 is LNHDA and CDR2 is SQIVND (reference sequence). This CDR3 reads CASNGEGIYNEQFF. The CDR3 DNA is TGTGCCAGTAACGGGGAGGGGATCTACAATGAGCAGTTCTTC.

In its sample, this clone was seen a few times. This chain uses TRBV29-1 with TRBJ1-1; 10 bases are shared with TRBD1. Trimming at V came to 2 bases and at J to 11 bases, leaving 11 bases not matched to a gene. The length of the CDR3 is 14 residues. Germline lookup yields CDR1 SQVTM and CDR2 ANQGSEA. In DNA form, the CDR3 reads TGCAGCGTTGAATCCTCGACAGGGGGCCTGAGGGCTTTCTTT. Its protein is CSVESSTGGLRAFF.

With regard to this clone: A far larger clone lies a single base away; this is likely a read error. The identical CDR3 is also encoded by other nucleotide sequences in the sample. The chain links TRBV4-1 to TRBJ2-3, with TRBD2 matching over 10 bases. Losses at the gene ends were 0 bases for V and 3 bases for J; bases not matched to a gene: 3. The CDR3 length is 16 residues. Germline CDR1 and CDR2: MGHRA and YSYEKL. CDR3 amino acids: CASSQDASGRTDTQYF. The CDR3, as DNA: TGCGCCAGCAGCCAAGACGCTAGCGGGAGAACAGATACGCAGTATTTT.

To note about this clone: A read error likely explains this, since a far larger clone differs by one base. The rearrangement links TRBV4-3 to TRBJ1-2; D is unresolved. CDR3 size: 17 residues. Germline V gene sequence: CDR1 LGHNA, CDR2 YSLEER. V was pared by 3 bases and J by 5 bases, with 22 bases between. CDR3 sequence (DNA): TGCGCCAGCAGCCACATCCCGACGGAGGTCATGGGGTATGGCTACACCTTC. It yields the protein CASSHIPTEVMGYGYTF.

For this clone: Given a much more abundant clone one base away, this may be a read error. The rearrangement uses TRBV7-6 and TRBJ2-5; 11 bases match TRBD2. The DNA end is a closer match to TRBJ2-7, so the J assignment may be wrong. This CDR3 has 18 amino acids. Germline V gene sequence: CDR1 SGHVS, CDR2 FNYEAQ. Here the CDR3 reads CAGSLAPPLAGGSYEQYF. The CDR3 nucleotides are TGTGCCGGCAGCTTAGCCCCCCCTCTAGCGGGAGGAAGCTACGAGCAGTACTTC.

Here the CDR3 DNA reads TGTGCCAGCAGCCTGATCAGGACTAATTCGGCTGAAGCTTTCTTT. Protein sequence: CASSLIRTNSAEAFF. The chain has TRBV7-9 and TRBJ1-1; no reliable D call. The ends were cut back, 5 bases at V and 6 bases at J, with 19 bases in the middle. The CDR3 has 15 residues. CDR1 is SEHNR and CDR2 is FQNEAQ in the germline V gene (reference sequence).

With respect to this clone: This sample also contains other DNA sequences that code for the same CDR3. This sequence joins TRBV5-1 and TRBJ2-5, with 10 bases matching TRBD2. Per germline, CDR1 SGHRS and CDR2 YFSETQ. V lost 4 bases to trimming and J lost 0 bases; unmatched junction nucleotides: 3. This CDR3 is built from 15 residues. The CDR3 DNA sequence: TGCGCCAGCAGCCCAGGACTAGCGGACCAAGAGACCCAGTACTTC. It specifies CASSPGLADQETQYF.

This clone has a handful of counts. J is TRBJ2-1 and V is TRBV9, with a weak D call TRBD2 (5 bases). The CDR3 is 13 residues long. V was trimmed by 4 bases and J by 3 bases, leaving 8 bases between them. The germline gives CDR1 SGDLS, CDR2 YYNGEE. The CDR3 DNA follows: TGTGCCAGCAGCCCCCGGGACTACAATGAGCAGTTCTTC. This gives the protein CASSPRDYNEQFF.

This clone was seen just once. The chain carries TRBV30 and TRBJ1-2; no clear D. Trimming cost V 8 bases and J 4 bases, with 20 bases left between them. CDR3 size: 14 residues. Germline CDR1 and CDR2: GTSNPN and SVGIG (reference sequence). The CDR3 is CAARKGPSGYGYTF. CDR3 nucleotides: TGTGCCGCGCGCAAGGGTCCCTCGGGCTATGGCTACACCTTC.

V is TRBV28 and J is TRBJ2-7; possible D gene TRBD1, 5 bases. The germline V gene has CDR1 MDHEN and CDR2 SYDVKM. Trimming shortened V by 6 bases and J by 1 base, and 10 bases separated the two germline ends. This CDR3 comprises 13 residues. Here the CDR3 reads CASSLPGSYEQYF. CDR3 sequence (DNA): TGTGCCAGCAGCCTCCCAGGGTCCTACGAGCAGTACTTC.

At least ten counts were recorded for this clone. Other DNA sequences from this sample encode an identical CDR3 as well. The chain is built from TRBV29-1 and TRBJ1-1, with 8 positions matching TRBD1. The CDR3 is 14 residues long. J lost 5 bases, V lost 2 bases, and 7 bases had no gene match. Germline CDR1 SQVTM, CDR2 ANQGSEA. CDR3 loop: CSVEPTGGGTEAFF. In DNA form, the CDR3 reads TGCAGCGTTGAACCTACAGGGGGTGGGACTGAAGCTTTCTTT.

V gene TRBV30 combines with J gene TRBJ2-7, with D maybe TRBD1 (6 bases). Germline CDR1 and CDR2: GTSNPN and SVGIG (reference sequence). The CDR3 runs 12 residues. Between the trimmed V and J ends, which lost 3 bases and 2 bases, there was a span of 8 bases. The CDR3 nucleotides read TGTGCCTGGAGCCGGGACACCTACGAGCAGTACTTC. It yields the protein CAWSRDTYEQYF.

The chain couples TRBV5-1 to TRBJ2-7; the match to TRBD2 covers 7 bases. The CDR3 spans 15 residues. After removal of 0 bases from V and 0 bases from J, the junction contained 3 bases not matched to a gene. Germline CDR1 is SGHRS and CDR2 is YFSETQ. The CDR3 spells CASSLEAGSSYEQYF. Here the CDR3 DNA reads TGCGCCAGCAGCTTGGAAGCGGGGAGCTCCTACGAGCAGTACTTC.

This chain connects TRBV5-6 to TRBJ2-7, with TRBD2 matching 9 bases. Germline V gives CDR1 SGHDT, CDR2 YYEEEE. Unmatched junction bases numbered 8, after V lost 4 bases and J lost 3 bases. The CDR3 is 15 residues long. CDR3 amino acids: CASSGGTSNFYEQYF. Here the CDR3 DNA reads TGTGCCAGCAGCGGGGGGACTAGCAATTTCTACGAGCAGTACTTC.

CDR3 region: CASSLTRDSPYGYTF. CDR3 coding DNA: TGTGCCAGCAGTCTCACCCGGGACAGCCCCTATGGCTACACCTTC. The chain has TRBV27 and TRBJ1-2, with 7 bases aligning to TRBD1. CDR1 is MNHEY and CDR2 is SMNVEV in the germline V gene (reference sequence). Losses at the gene ends were 5 bases for V and 4 bases for J; bases not matched to a gene: 10. CDR3 length: 15 residues.

The rearrangement links TRBV15 to TRBJ2-7; D is tentatively TRBD1 or TRBD2 (5 bases each). The germline gives CDR1 LNHNV, CDR2 YYDKDF (reference sequence). The germline V and J ends were trimmed by 1 base and 6 bases, with 13 bases remaining between them. The CDR3 contains 14 residues. CDR3 in DNA: TGTGCCACCAGCAGAGTCGGCAGGGCGGGCGAGCAGTACTTC. It is translated as CATSRVGRAGEQYF.